These 11 T cell receptor beta chains were all obtained from the same sample, sequenced in a study of blood T cell repertoires in COVID-19. The assay was immunoSEQ multiplex PCR, and TCRdb's table has in-frame clones only and misses some. The data hold about 200,000 clones, with around 82% observed a single time. Material: peripheral blood. These receptor sequences come from a human donor in a cohort sampled during active COVID-19.

The chain couples TRBV6-5 to TRBJ2-7; 9 bases are shared with TRBD1. The germline V gene encodes CDR1 MNHEY and CDR2 SVGAGI. Trimming removed 5 bases from V and 5 bases from J; junction bases left unmatched: 7. The CDR3 spans 14 residues. The CDR3 DNA follows: TGTGCCAGCAGTCCCGGACAGGGGTTCAACGAGCAGTACTTC. Its translation: CASSPGQGFNEQYF.

This rearrangement joins TRBV21-1 to TRBJ2-7; the DNA was not used to check the table's D call, TRBD2. TRBV21-1 is a documented pseudogene. This CDR3 is 16 amino acids long. The CDR3 DNA sequence: TGTGCCAGCAGCGATAGGGGACTAGCGGGATTCCCCGAGCAGTACTTC. It is translated as CASSDRGLAGFPEQYF.

V and J are TRBV3-1 (or the pseudogene TRBV3-2) and TRBJ2-7, with 10 bases identical to TRBD2. From germline, CDR1 is LGHDT and CDR2 YNNKEL (reference sequence). The ends lost 3 bases at V and 2 bases at J; junction bases unmatched: 4. The CDR3 has 15 amino acids. The CDR3, as DNA: TGTGCCAGCAGCCAGCAAGCGGGAGGGCCCTACGAGCAGTACTTC. Translation: CASSQQAGGPYEQYF.

The V gene is TRBV5-4, the J gene TRBJ1-1; 7 bases align to TRBD1. Germline values: CDR1 SGHNT, CDR2 YYREEE (reference sequence). The ends lost 4 bases at V and 3 bases at J; junction bases unmatched: 6. The CDR3 has 14 amino acids. The CDR3 DNA reads TGTGCCAGCAGCGCCGGACAGGTAGACACTGAAGCTTTCTTT. It codes for CASSAGQVDTEAFF.

The chain is built from TRBV7-3 and TRBJ2-3; D unclear. The germline V gene has CDR1 SGHTA and CDR2 FQGTGA. The CDR3 runs 14 residues. V lost 2 bases and J lost 1, with 7 bases in between. The CDR3 DNA follows: TGTGCCAGCAGCTTATTCCGCGGCACAGATACGCAGTATTTT. Its protein product is CASSLFRGTDTQYF.

For the CDR3, the DNA is TGTGCCATCAGTGATGCTGAGCATGGCTACACCTTC. This gives the protein CAISDAEHGYTF. V and J are TRBV10-3 and TRBJ1-2; D unclear. Trimming pared 3 bases from V and 6 bases from J, leaving 8 bases between. The germline gives CDR1 ENHRY, CDR2 SYGVKD. The CDR3 length is 12 residues.

This chain connects TRBV7-9 to TRBJ2-1; 9 nucleotides line up with TRBD2. The CDR3 loop spans 13 amino acids. CDR1 is SEHNR, CDR2 FQNEAQ, per germline (reference sequence). V shed 7 bases and J 8 bases; nucleotides not matched to a gene: 6. The CDR3 protein is CASKNSGSYEQFF. The CDR3 DNA reads as TGTGCCAGCAAGAATAGCGGGAGTTATGAGCAGTTCTTC.

The chain joins TRBV5-6 to TRBJ1-4, with 8 bases identical to TRBD1. Germline CDR1 and CDR2: SGHDT and YYEEEE. This CDR3 is built from 15 residues. V gave up 4 bases and J gave up 6 bases; unmatched junction bases: 8. The CDR3 DNA is TGTGCCAGCAGCGTGGCCAGGGGGCGCGATGAAAAACTGTTTTTT. Protein: CASSVARGRDEKLFF.

V is TRBV7-8 and J is TRBJ1-2; possibly TRBD1 for D (5 bases). The CDR3 sequence is 16 residues long. V was cut by 3 bases and J by 2 bases, with 16 bases left in between. Germline-derived CDR1 and CDR2 are SGHVS and FQNEAQ. The CDR3 DNA reads as TGTGCCAGCAGCTTGAAACATCATACAGGAAACTATGGCTACACCTTC. Protein sequence: CASSLKHHTGNYGYTF.

The V call is TRBV6-5, the J call TRBJ1-1; tentative D call: TRBD1 (6 bases). The CDR3 covers 11 residues. Germline V gene data show CDR1 as MNHEY and CDR2 as SVGAGI. V lost 11 bases to trimming and J lost 1 base, with 8 bases between them. CDR3 sequence: CAVQGNTEAFF. CDR3 DNA: TGTGCCGTACAGGGGAACACTGAAGCTTTCTTT.

V is TRBV13 and J is TRBJ2-1, with 9 bases lining up with TRBD1. The CDR3 has 18 residues. Germline CDR1 is PRHDT and CDR2 is FYEKMQ (reference sequence). The V gene end was trimmed by 4 bases and the J gene end by 5 bases; junction bases not matched to a gene: 15. The CDR3 DNA sequence: TGTGCCAGCAGCTGGGCCTTCAGGACAGGGGAGGGGGACAATGAGCAGTTCTTC. This gives the protein CASSWAFRTGEGDNEQFF.